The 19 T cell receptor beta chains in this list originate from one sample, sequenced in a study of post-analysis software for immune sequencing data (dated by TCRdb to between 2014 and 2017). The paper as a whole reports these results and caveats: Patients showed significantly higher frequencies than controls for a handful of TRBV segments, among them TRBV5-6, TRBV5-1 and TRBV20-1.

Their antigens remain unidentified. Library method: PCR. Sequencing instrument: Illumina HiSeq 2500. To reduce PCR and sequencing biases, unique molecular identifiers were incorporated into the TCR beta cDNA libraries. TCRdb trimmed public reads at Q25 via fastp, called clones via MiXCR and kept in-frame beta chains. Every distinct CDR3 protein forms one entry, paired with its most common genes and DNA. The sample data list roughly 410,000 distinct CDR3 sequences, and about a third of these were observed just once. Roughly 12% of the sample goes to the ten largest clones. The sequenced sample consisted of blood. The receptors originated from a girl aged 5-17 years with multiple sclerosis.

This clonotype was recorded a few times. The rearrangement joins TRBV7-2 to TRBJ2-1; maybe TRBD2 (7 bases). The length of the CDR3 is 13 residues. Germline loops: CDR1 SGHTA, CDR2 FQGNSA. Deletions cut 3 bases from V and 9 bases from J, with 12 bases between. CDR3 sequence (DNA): TGTGCCAGCAGCTTGGGGGGGCTTGGTGAGCAGTTCTTC. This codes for CASSLGGLGEQFF.

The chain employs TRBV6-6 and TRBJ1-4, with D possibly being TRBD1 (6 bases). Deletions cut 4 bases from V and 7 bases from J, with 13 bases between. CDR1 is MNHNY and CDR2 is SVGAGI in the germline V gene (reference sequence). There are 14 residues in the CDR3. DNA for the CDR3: TGTGCCAGCAGTTGGAGGCAGGGGAGTGAAAAACTGTTTTTT. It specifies CASSWRQGSEKLFF.

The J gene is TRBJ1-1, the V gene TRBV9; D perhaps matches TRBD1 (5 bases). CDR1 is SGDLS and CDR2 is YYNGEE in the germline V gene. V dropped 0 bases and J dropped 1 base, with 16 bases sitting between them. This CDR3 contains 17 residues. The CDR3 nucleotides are TGTGCCAGCAGCGTAGTACCAGGGCGAGGGGAGAACACTGAAGCTTTCTTT. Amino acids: CASSVVPGRGENTEAFF.

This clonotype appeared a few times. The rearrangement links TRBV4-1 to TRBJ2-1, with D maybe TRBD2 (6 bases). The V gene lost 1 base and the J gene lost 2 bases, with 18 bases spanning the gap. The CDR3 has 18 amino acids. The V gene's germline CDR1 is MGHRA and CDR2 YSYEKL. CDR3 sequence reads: CASSQGVFGGGAYNEQFF. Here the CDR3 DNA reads TGCGCCAGCAGCCAAGGGGTTTTCGGGGGAGGCGCCTACAATGAGCAGTTCTTC.

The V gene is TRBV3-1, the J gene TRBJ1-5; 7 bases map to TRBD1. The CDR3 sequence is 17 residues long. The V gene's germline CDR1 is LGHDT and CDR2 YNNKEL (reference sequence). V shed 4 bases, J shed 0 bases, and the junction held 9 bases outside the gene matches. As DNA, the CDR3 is TGTGCCAGCAGCCTAAGCCGCGGGACAGCTAGCAATCAGCCCCAGCATTTT. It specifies CASSLSRGTASNQPQHF.

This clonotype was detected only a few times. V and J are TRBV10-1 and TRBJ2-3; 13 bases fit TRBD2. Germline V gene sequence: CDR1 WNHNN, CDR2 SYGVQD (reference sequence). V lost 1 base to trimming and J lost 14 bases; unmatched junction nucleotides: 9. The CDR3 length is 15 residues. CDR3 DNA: TGCGCCAGCAGTGAGTTGGGACTAGCGGGGACGTGGGCGTATTTT. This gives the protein CASSELGLAGTWAYF.

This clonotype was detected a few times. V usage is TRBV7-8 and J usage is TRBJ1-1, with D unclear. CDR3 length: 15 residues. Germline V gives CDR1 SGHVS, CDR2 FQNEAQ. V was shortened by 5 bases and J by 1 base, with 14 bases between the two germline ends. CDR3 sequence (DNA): TGTGCCAGCAGCCCGTCCTTTCTACGGAACACTGAAGCTTTCTTT. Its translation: CASSPSFLRNTEAFF.

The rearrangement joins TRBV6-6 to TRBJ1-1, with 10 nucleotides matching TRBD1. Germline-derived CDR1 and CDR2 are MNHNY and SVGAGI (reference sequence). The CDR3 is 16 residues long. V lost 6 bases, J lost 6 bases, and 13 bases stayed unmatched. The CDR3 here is CASSGDRGRLKAEAFF. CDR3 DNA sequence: TGTGCCAGCAGCGGCGACAGGGGGCGGCTAAAGGCTGAAGCTTTCTTT.

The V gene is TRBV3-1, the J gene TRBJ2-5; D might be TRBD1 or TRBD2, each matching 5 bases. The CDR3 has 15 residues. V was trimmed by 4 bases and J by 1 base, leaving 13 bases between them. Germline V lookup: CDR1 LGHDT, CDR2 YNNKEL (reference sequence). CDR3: CASSLRWDLQETQYF. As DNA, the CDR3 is TGTGCCAGCAGCCTTCGATGGGACCTCCAAGAGACCCAGTACTTC.

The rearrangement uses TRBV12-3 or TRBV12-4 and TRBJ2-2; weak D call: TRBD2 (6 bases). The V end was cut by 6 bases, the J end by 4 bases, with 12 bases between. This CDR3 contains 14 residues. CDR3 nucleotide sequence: TGTGCCAGCAGGCCGGGGGTACCCACCGGGGAGCTGTTTTTT. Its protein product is CASRPGVPTGELFF.

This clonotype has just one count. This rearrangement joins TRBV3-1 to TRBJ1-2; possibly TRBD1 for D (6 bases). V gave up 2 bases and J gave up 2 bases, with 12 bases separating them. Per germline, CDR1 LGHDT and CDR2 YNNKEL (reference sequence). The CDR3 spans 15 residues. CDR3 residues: CASSQRGGGNYGYTF. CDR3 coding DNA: TGTGCCAGCAGCCAAAGGGGAGGGGGAAACTATGGCTACACCTTC.

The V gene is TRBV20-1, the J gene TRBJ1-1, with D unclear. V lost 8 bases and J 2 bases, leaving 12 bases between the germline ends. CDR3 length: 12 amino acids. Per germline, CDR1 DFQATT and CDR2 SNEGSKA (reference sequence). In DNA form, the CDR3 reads TGCAGTACCTGGGCAGGCAACACTGAAGCTTTCTTT. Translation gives CSTWAGNTEAFF.

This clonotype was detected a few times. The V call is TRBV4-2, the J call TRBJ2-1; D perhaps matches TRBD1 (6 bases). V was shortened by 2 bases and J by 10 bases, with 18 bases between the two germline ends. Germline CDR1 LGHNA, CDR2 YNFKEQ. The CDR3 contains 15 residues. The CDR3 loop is CASSQPPLDSHEQFF. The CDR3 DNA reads TGTGCCAGCAGCCAACCTCCGTTGGACAGCCACGAGCAGTTCTTC.

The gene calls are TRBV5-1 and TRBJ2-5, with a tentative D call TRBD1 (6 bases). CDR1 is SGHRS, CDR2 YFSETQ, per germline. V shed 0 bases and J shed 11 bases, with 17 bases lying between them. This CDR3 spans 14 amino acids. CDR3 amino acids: CASSLVASGEQQYF. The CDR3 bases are TGCGCCAGCAGCTTGGTTGCCTCAGGGGAACAGCAGTACTTC.

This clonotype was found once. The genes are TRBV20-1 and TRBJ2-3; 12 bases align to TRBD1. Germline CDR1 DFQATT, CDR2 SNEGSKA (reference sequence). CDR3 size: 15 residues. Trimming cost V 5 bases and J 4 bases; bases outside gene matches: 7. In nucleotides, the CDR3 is TGCAGTGCTGAAGGGGACAGGGGGCGTCCAGATACGCAGTATTTT. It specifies CSAEGDRGRPDTQYF.

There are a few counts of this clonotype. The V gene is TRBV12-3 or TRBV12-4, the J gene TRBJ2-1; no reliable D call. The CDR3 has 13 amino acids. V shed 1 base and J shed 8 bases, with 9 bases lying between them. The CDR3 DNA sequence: TGTGCCAGCAGTTTAGGGAACGAGGATGAGCAGTTCTTC. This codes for CASSLGNEDEQFF.

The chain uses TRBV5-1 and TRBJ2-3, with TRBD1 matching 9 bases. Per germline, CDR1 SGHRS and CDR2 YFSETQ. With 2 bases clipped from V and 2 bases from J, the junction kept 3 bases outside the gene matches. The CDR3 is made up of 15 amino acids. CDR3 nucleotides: TGCGCCAGCAGCTTAAACAGGGGGCACACAGATACGCAGTATTTT. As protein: CASSLNRGHTDTQYF.

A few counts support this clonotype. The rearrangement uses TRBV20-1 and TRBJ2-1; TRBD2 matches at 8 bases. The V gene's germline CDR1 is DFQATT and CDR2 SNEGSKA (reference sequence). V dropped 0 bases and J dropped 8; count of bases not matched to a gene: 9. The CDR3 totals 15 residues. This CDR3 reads CSARDHGGAFDEQFF. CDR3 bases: TGCAGTGCTAGAGATCACGGGGGGGCGTTCGATGAGCAGTTCTTC.

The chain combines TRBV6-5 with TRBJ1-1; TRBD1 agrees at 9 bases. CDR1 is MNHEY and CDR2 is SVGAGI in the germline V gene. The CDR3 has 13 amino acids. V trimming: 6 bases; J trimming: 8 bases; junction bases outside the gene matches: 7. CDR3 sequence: CASRGTGTPEAFF. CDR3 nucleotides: TGTGCCAGCAGAGGGACAGGGACACCGGAAGCTTTCTTT.